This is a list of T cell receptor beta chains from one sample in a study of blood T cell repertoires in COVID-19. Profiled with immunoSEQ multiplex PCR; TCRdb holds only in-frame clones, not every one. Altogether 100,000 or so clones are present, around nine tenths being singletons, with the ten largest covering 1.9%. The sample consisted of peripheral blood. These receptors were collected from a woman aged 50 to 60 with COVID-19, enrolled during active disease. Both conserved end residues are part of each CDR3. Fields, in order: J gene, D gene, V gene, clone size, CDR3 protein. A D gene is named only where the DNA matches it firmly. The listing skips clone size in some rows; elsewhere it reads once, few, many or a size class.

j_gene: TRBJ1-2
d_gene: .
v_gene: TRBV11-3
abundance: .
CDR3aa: CASSLAFSGQGYTF

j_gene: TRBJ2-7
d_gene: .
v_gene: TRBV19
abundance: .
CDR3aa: CASSDPGEFTF

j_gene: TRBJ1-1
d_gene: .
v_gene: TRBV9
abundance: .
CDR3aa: CASSVEGLSTEAFF

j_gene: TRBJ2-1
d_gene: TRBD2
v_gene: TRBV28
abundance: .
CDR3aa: CASSYGRREFF

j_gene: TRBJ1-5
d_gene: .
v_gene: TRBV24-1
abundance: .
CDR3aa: CATPGQNSNQPQHF

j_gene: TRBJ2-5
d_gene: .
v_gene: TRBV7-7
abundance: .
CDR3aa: CASMLGETQYF

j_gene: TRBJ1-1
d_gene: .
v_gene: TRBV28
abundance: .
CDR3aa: CASSSLYTEAFF

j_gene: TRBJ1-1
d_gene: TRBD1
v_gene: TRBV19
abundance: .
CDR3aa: CASGRDRSNTEAFF

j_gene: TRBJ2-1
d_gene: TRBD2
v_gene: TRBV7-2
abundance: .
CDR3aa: CASSVTSGGSYEQFF

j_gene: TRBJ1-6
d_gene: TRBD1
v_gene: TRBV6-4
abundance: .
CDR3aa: CASSDSVDRVSPF

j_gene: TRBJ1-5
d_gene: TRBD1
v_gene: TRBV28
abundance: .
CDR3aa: CASSLSGGGARQPQHF

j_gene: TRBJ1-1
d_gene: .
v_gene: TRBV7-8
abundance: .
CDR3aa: CASRPGAMNTEAFF

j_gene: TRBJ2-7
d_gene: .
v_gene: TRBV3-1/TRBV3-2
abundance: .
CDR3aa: CASSQFNRVSYEQYF

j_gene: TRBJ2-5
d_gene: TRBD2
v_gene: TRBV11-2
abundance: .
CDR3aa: CASSPPGRGAGETQYF

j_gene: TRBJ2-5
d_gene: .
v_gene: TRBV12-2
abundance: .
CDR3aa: CAPGGKETQYF

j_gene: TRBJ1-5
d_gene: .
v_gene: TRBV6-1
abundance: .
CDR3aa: CASSESQGSIQPQHF

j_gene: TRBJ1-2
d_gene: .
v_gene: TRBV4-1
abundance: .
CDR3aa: CASSHHLPGDGQGYTF

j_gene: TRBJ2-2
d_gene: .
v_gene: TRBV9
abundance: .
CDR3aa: CASRAGQDTGELFF

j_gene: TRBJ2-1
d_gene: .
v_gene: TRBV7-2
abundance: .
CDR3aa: CASSLTPNSYNEQFF

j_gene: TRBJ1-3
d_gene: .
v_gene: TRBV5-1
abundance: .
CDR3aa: CASSSSGGGGNTIYF

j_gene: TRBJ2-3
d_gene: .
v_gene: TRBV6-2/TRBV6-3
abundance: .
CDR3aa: CASSYSIGGNTQYF

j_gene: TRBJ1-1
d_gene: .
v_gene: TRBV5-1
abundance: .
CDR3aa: CASSRGSGTEAFF

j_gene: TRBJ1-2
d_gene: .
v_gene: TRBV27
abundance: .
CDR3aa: CASSLGEGSPRGYTF

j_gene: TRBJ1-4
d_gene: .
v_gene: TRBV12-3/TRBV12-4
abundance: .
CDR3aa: CASSFGGKLFF

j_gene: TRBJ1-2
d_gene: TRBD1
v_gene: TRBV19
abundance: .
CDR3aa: CASSQRQGINGYTF

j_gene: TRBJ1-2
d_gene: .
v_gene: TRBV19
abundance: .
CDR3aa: CASTAGGGDGYTF

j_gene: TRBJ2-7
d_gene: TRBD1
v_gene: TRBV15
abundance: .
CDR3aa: CATGRGGQGATEQYF

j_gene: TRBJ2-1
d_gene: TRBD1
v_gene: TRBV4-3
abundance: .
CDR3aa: CASSQEGTGAHNEQFF

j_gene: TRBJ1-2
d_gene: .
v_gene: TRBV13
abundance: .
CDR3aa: CASSSLDSQYGYTF

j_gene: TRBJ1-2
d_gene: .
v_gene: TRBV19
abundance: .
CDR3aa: CASSTHGDKLGYTF

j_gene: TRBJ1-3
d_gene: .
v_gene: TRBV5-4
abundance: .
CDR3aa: CASSSGGVGIGNTIYF

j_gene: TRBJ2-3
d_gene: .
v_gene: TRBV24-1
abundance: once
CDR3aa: CATSDAEITDTQYF

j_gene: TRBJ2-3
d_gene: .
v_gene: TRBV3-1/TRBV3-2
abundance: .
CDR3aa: CASSQSWTSTDTQYF

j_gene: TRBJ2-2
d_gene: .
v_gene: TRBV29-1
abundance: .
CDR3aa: CSVESGLLNTGELFF

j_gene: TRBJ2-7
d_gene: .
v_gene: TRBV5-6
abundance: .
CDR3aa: CASSSSWGGEDHEQYF

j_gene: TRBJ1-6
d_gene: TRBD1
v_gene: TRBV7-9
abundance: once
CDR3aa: CASSLEGAFSPLHF

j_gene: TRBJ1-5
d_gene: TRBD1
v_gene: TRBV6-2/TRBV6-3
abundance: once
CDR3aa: CASSHRGNNQPQHF